This entry describes one T cell receptor beta chain. The sample belongs to a study of PD-1 blockade in mismatch repair-deficient tumors. Sequenced by immunoSEQ multiplex PCR; TCRdb stores in-frame clones only, minus some. The table has about 38,000 clones, about 88% seen once. This receptor was obtained from an adult with mismatch repair-deficient cancer. This specimen consisted of peripheral blood, obtained about 81 weeks after starting pembrolizumab.

Here the CDR3 reads CASSRDRGETQYF. In nucleotides, the CDR3 is TGTGCCAGCAGTCGCGACAGGGGGGAGACCCAGTACTTC. The V and J genes are TRBV7-9 and TRBJ2-5, with 9 bases that match TRBD1. This CDR3 is built from 13 residues. The V and J ends lost 6 bases and 5 bases, in that order; junction bases with no gene match: 4. Germline V gene sequence: CDR1 SEHNR, CDR2 FQNEAQ (reference sequence).